This T cell receptor beta chain came from a study of blood T cell repertoires in COVID-19. Study context: COVID-19 samples from acute and convalescent phases originated in the United States, Italy and Spain. PBMCs, B-cell-depleted T cells, or T cells were the source of the cDNA or gDNA that made up the material.

In the authors' methods: For nucleated cells, counts were estimated from reference gene primer amplification. Sequencing was performed with immunoSEQ multiplex PCR; in TCRdb, only in-frame clones are kept and a portion is missing. The V and J calls and clone size are taken from that table; D and trimming were inferred from the DNA. The top ten clones hold over 7.5% of a sample with just over 250,000 clones, about 89% of them seen once. V was clipped by 6 bases and J by 3 bases; unmatched bases: 4. The CDR3 loop spans 14 amino acids. CDR1 is ENHRY, CDR2 SYGVKD, per germline. This TCR was sampled from a man aged 40-50 years who had recovered from COVID-19. Material: peripheral blood. The rearrangement uses TRBV10-3 and TRBJ2-7, with 11 bases aligning to TRBD1. CDR3 coding DNA: TGTGCCATCAGGCGGGACAGGGGGGGCTACGAGCAGTACTTC. Its protein is CAIRRDRGGYEQYF.